Below, 17 T cell receptor beta chains from the same sample are listed, as sequenced in a study of metastatic and nonmetastatic thyroid tumors. Thyroid surgery had not been preceded by any treatment in any patient. Using MiXCR, TCRdb re-called clones from the PCR reads. The data contain approximately 41,000 clones, roughly 31% of them seen just once; the ten biggest clones take up roughly 9.5%. Sample: blood. All receptors derive from a male donor with papillary thyroid cancer or a benign thyroid nodule (not recorded which). Some clones in this sample may be carry-over from other donors' samples.

This chain's CDR3 is CASSLQTGTYEQYF. CDR3 nucleotides: TGCGCCAGCAGCCTCCAGACAGGAACCTACGAGCAGTACTTC. This sequence joins TRBV4-1 and TRBJ2-7, with D possibly being TRBD1 (6 bases). The CDR3 is 14 amino acids. Trimming removed 4 bases from V and 2 bases from J, with 12 bases in between. Germline V gene lookup returns CDR1 MGHRA and CDR2 YSYEKL.

This clone was counted ten times or more. The gene calls are TRBV30 and TRBJ1-5; possibly TRBD1 for D (5 bases). This CDR3 region has 13 residues. V lost 1 base and J 4 bases, leaving 8 bases between the germline ends. CDR1 is GTSNPN and CDR2 is SVGIG in the germline V gene (reference sequence). Written as DNA, the CDR3 is TGTGCCTGGAGTGATCAGGGTAATCAGCCCCAGCATTTT. The encoded protein is CAWSDQGNQPQHF.

This clone was seen repeatedly, ten times or more. This rearrangement joins TRBV19 to TRBJ2-2; D unresolved. Trimming stripped 4 bases from V and 0 bases from J, with 9 bases between. This CDR3 comprises 15 residues. Germline values: CDR1 LNHDA, CDR2 SQIVND (reference sequence). The CDR3 bases are TGTGCCAGTAGTAGGAGACGGCCGAACACCGGGGAGCTGTTTTTT. This encodes CASSRRRPNTGELFF.

This clone came up a few times. The chain links TRBV25-1 to TRBJ2-7; D is perhaps TRBD1 (6 bases). Germline V gives CDR1 MGHDK, CDR2 SYGVNS. Trimming removed 7 bases at V and 4 bases at J, with 17 bases between. The length of the CDR3 is 14 residues. CDR3 residues: CASTRNPQGYEQYF. DNA of the CDR3: TGTGCCAGCACCCGAAACCCCCAGGGGTACGAGCAGTACTTC.

This clone was seen ten or more times. The chain links TRBV29-1 to TRBJ1-2; 7 nucleotides agree with TRBD1. The CDR3 runs 11 residues. Trimming cost V 4 bases and J 8 bases; bases outside gene matches: 4. Germline CDR1 reads SQVTM; CDR2 reads ANQGSEA. CDR3 loop: CSVGDREGYTF. CDR3 bases: TGCAGCGTTGGAGACAGGGAGGGCTACACCTTC. The full variable domain, rest sourced from reference TRBV29-1 and TRBJ1-2, is SAVISQKPSRDICQRGTSLTIQCQVDSQVTMMFWYRQQPGQSLTLIATANQGSEATYESGFVIDKFPISRPNLTFSTLTVSNMSPEDSSIYLCSVGDREGYTFGSGTRLTVV.

This clone has just a few counts. The chain links TRBV20-1 to TRBJ1-1; D is possibly TRBD1 (6 bases). This CDR3 has 15 residues. Trimming removed 0 bases at V and 0 bases at J, with 11 bases between. Per the germline V gene, CDR1 is DFQATT and CDR2 is SNEGSKA (reference sequence). For the CDR3, the DNA is TGCAGTGCTAGAGATGACAGGAAAATGAACACTGAAGCTTTCTTT. Amino acids: CSARDDRKMNTEAFF.

This rearrangement joins TRBV3-1 to TRBJ2-5; 10 bases align to TRBD1. Germline lookup yields CDR1 LGHDT and CDR2 YNNKEL (reference sequence). This CDR3 is built from 16 residues. With V trimmed by 2 bases and J by 7 bases, 10 bases remained unmatched. This CDR3 reads CASSQSGGTGVGTQYF. As DNA, the CDR3 is TGTGCCAGCAGCCAATCAGGAGGGACAGGGGTAGGGACCCAGTACTTC.

The chain combines TRBV9 with TRBJ2-2; D gene unclear. This CDR3 is 12 amino acids long. Germline V CDR1 and CDR2: SGDLS, YYNGEE. The germline V and J ends were trimmed by 0 bases and 6 bases, with 3 bases remaining between them. The CDR3 DNA reads as TGTGCCAGCAGCGTAGATTCCGGGGAGCTGTTTTTT. Protein product: CASSVDSGELFF.

This clone was recorded many times. This sequence joins TRBV11-3 and TRBJ2-1; D is undetermined. Trimming shortened V by 1 base and J by 6 bases, and 10 bases separated the two germline ends. CDR1 and CDR2 from the germline V gene are SGHNT and YENEEA. The CDR3 is 14 amino acids. CDR3 coding DNA: TGTGCCAGCAGCTTAGGTCGTGGGGTCAATGAGCAGTTCTTC. Translating it yields CASSLGRGVNEQFF.

This clone was observed many times. V is TRBV11-3 and J is TRBJ2-5, with D tentatively TRBD2 (7 bases). V was clipped by 0 bases and J by 5 bases, with 10 bases between them. The CDR3 extends over 14 amino acids. Germline assignment: CDR1 SGHNT and CDR2 YENEEA. CDR3 bases: TGTGCCAGCAGCTTAGACGGGGGGCAGGAGACCCAGTACTTC. This codes for CASSLDGGQETQYF.

In the case of this clone: A junction boundary mismatches the germline segment, possibly from a read error. The chain links TRBV5-8 to TRBJ2-2; no definite D call. CDR1 and CDR2 from the germline V gene are SGHTS and YDEGEE. The CDR3 has 14 amino acids. The CDR3 nucleotides are TGTGCCAGCAGCTTGCACGGTGACACCGGTGAGCTGTTTTTT. Protein sequence: CASSLHGDTGELFF.

This clone occurred many times. The genes are TRBV9 and TRBJ2-6, with D possibly TRBD2 on 5 matching bases. CDR3 size: 16 residues. V was shortened by 5 bases and J by 0 bases, with 12 bases between the two germline ends. The germline CDR1 and CDR2 sequences are SGDLS and YYNGEE. CDR3 nucleotide sequence: TGTGCCAGCAGACGGGGTTCTAGCTCTGGGGCCAACGTCCTGACTTTC. Translating gives CASRRGSSSGANVLTF.

The V call is TRBV20-1, the J call TRBJ2-1; D gene uncertain. The CDR3 is 13 amino acids. V was pared by 1 base and J by 6 bases, with 10 bases between. The germline gives CDR1 DFQATT, CDR2 SNEGSKA (reference sequence). This CDR3 reads CSARVPAANEQFF. The CDR3 DNA reads TGCAGTGCTAGAGTTCCGGCAGCCAATGAGCAGTTCTTC.

This rearrangement joins TRBV6-1 to TRBJ1-6, with a possible D match to TRBD1 (6 bases). The germline V and J ends were trimmed by 6 bases and 4 bases, with 19 bases remaining between them. This CDR3 comprises 17 residues. From germline, CDR1 is MNHNS and CDR2 SASEGT. CDR3 coding DNA: TGTGCCAGCAGCGTCAGGGGAAGGGTAGGGTATAATTCACCCCTCCACTTT. Its protein is CASSVRGRVGYNSPLHF.

This clone is judged medium-sized. The V call is TRBV11-1, the J call TRBJ2-1; 7 positions match TRBD1. Germline assignment: CDR1 SGHAT and CDR2 FQDESV (reference sequence). CDR3 size: 14 residues. Trimming removed 7 bases from V and 5 bases from J; junction bases left unmatched: 8. CDR3 sequence reads: CASNPETGNNEQFF. The CDR3 DNA reads TGTGCCAGCAACCCAGAGACAGGGAACAATGAGCAGTTCTTC. Full variable domain (outside the CDR3, taken from reference TRBV11-1 and TRBJ2-1): EAEVAQSPRYKITEKSQAVAFWCDPISGHATLYWYRQILGQGPELLVQFQDESVVDDSQLPKDRFSAERLKGVDSTLKIQPAELGDSAMYLCASNPETGNNEQFFGPGTRLTVL.

This clone was recorded at least ten times. The chain links TRBV4-2 to TRBJ1-5; D uncertain. The CDR3 is 18 amino acids. V shed 0 bases and J shed 0 bases, with 15 bases lying between them. Germline CDR1 is LGHNA and CDR2 is YNFKEQ. CDR3 loop: CASSQDRRAGSSNQPQHF. CDR3 in DNA: TGTGCCAGCAGCCAAGATAGGAGGGCTGGATCTAGCAATCAGCCCCAGCATTTT.

About this clone: The junction differs from germline at one of its ends, possibly a read error. This rearrangement joins TRBV6-1 to TRBJ1-6; the D gene is possibly TRBD1 (6 bases). The CDR3 spans 16 residues. Per the germline V gene, CDR1 is MNHNS and CDR2 is SASEGT. CDR3 residues: CASRRRGQLYNSTLHF. Written as DNA, the CDR3 is TGTGCCAGCAGGAGGCGGGGACAACTTTATAATTCAACCCTCCACTTT.